This is a list of T cell receptor beta chains from one sample in a study of blood T cell repertoires in COVID-19. Profiled with immunoSEQ multiplex PCR; TCRdb holds only in-frame clones, not every one. The sample records over 300,000 clones, 70% to 90% being singletons. Sequencing was done on a sample of PBMCs or T cells enriched from blood (not recorded which). The receptors originated from a woman aged 25 to 39 who had recovered from COVID-19. Each CDR3 is given with its conserved first and last residue. The order of the fields is CDR3 DNA, CDR3 protein, J gene, D gene, clone size, V gene. A D gene is named only where the DNA matches it firmly. Clone size is stated in some rows and not others, as once, few, many or a class when expanded.

TGTGCCAGCAGCCGGACGGGCTCCTACGAGCAGTACTTC | CASSRTGSYEQYF | TRBJ2-7 | NA | NA | TRBV7-8
TGTGCCATCAGTCTGGACAAGGGGGGGACTGAAGCTTTCTTT | CAISLDKGGTEAFF | TRBJ1-1 | NA | NA | TRBV10-3
TGTGCCAGCAGTTTTCGGGGGAATGAGCAGTTCTTC | CASSFRGNEQFF | TRBJ2-1 | NA | NA | TRBV27
TGCGCCAGCAGCATCCCGGGACAGGGGGCGAGGGACACTGAAGCTTTCTTT | CASSIPGQGARDTEAFF | TRBJ1-1 | TRBD1 | NA | TRBV5-1
TGTGCCAGCAGCACGTGGACAGAAGAGACCCAGTACTTC | CASSTWTEETQYF | TRBJ2-5 | NA | NA | TRBV5-4
TGTGCCAGCAGCTTGGGAAGGGGGCTCGGTGAAAAACTGTTTTTT | CASSLGRGLGEKLFF | TRBJ1-4 | TRBD1 | NA | TRBV5-4
TGTGCTAGTGGTTTGTCTACGGGGGGGACCCAGTACTTC | CASGLSTGGTQYF | TRBJ2-5 | TRBD2 | NA | TRBV12-5
TGTGCCTGGAGTGTATGGACAGGGGCCCCGAACACTGAAGCTTTCTTT | CAWSVWTGAPNTEAFF | TRBJ1-1 | TRBD1 | once | TRBV30
TGTGCCAGCAGCCTTTTCTACTGCAGGGGGCGGGCTGAAGCTTTCTTT | CASSLFYCRGRAEAFF | TRBJ1-1 | TRBD1 | NA | TRBV7-4
TGTGCCAGCAGTGAACCCCAGGGCGGAAAACTGTTTTTT | CASSEPQGGKLFF | TRBJ1-4 | NA | NA | TRBV2
TGTGCCAGCAGCCGGACAGGGCCGGGTGAAGCTTTCTTT | CASSRTGPGEAFF | TRBJ1-1 | TRBD1 | NA | TRBV11-2
TGTGCCACCAGTGACCCACCCGGGACAGGGACCAATGAGCAGTTCTTC | CATSDPPGTGTNEQFF | TRBJ2-1 | TRBD1 | NA | TRBV24-1
TGCGCCAGCAGCCAAGAATTAGCGGGGGGGGCAGATACGCAGTATTTT | CASSQELAGGADTQYF | TRBJ2-3 | TRBD2 | NA | TRBV4-1
TGTGCCAGCAGTCCAAGGGGGACTAACTATGGCTACACCTTC | CASSPRGTNYGYTF | TRBJ1-2 | NA | NA | TRBV28
TGCGCCAGCATGGCCGATAGCCGTTCTGGAAACACCATATATTTT | CASMADSRSGNTIYF | TRBJ1-3 | NA | few | TRBV5-1
TGTGCCAGCAGCCAAGCCCGGCTAGCGGGGGGGCTAACAGATACGCAGTATTTT | CASSQARLAGGLTDTQYF | TRBJ2-3 | TRBD2 | NA | TRBV3-1/TRBV3-2
TGTGCCAGCTCACAGGGACAGGGGGGTCAGCCCCAGCATTTT | CASSQGQGGQPQHF | TRBJ1-5 | TRBD1 | NA | TRBV18
TGTGCCAGCAGCTTAGCCGGCGGGAAAGGAAACACCATATATTTT | CASSLAGGKGNTIYF | TRBJ1-3 | NA | NA | TRBV7-2
TGTGCCAGCAGCTTAGGGGGAGGTCAGCCCCAGCATTTT | CASSLGGGQPQHF | TRBJ1-5 | NA | NA | TRBV7-2
TGTGCCAGCAGTTATAAGGGGAACTACGAGCAGTACTTC | CASSYKGNYEQYF | TRBJ2-7 | NA | NA | TRBV6-2/TRBV6-3
TGTGCCTGGACTCCGGCGGTAACTGAAGCTTTCTTT | CAWTPAVTEAFF | TRBJ1-1 | NA | NA | TRBV30
TGTGCCAGCAGTGTAAGGACAAGCAATCAGCCCCAGCATTTT | CASSVRTSNQPQHF | TRBJ1-5 | NA | NA | TRBV2
TGTGCCAGCAGTTTATCCCCCCCGCAGGGAGGGAATTCACCCCTCCACTTT | CASSLSPPQGGNSPLHF | TRBJ1-6 | NA | NA | TRBV27
TGTGCCAGCAGCTTTGGGGACAGGGAGGGATATGGCTACACCTTC | CASSFGDREGYGYTF | TRBJ1-2 | TRBD1 | NA | TRBV5-6
TGTGCCAGCAGCGTACCGGAGTACGAGCAGTACTTC | CASSVPEYEQYF | TRBJ2-7 | NA | NA | TRBV9
TGTGCCAGCAGCTTAGCAGCGGGGGTAGGGGAGCAGTACTTC | CASSLAAGVGEQYF | TRBJ2-7 | TRBD2 | once | TRBV7-9
TGTGCCAGCAGCCGACAGGACCCCAATCAGCCCCAGCATTTT | CASSRQDPNQPQHF | TRBJ1-5 | NA | NA | TRBV6-5
TGTGCTAGCGACAGGGGAGCTAACTATGGCTACACCTTC | CASDRGANYGYTF | TRBJ1-2 | TRBD1 | NA | TRBV12-5
TGTGCCAGCAGCCAGACGACAGGCTGGGGCTACACCTTC | CASSQTTGWGYTF | TRBJ1-2 | NA | NA | TRBV6-2/TRBV6-3
TGTGCCATCAGTGAGAGGGGACAGAACACTGAAGCTTTCTTT | CAISERGQNTEAFF | TRBJ1-1 | NA | few | TRBV10-3
TGCAGCGTTGCTGGACAGGGGAGCCAAGAGACCCAGTACTTC | CSVAGQGSQETQYF | TRBJ2-5 | TRBD1 | NA | TRBV29-1
TGCGCCAGCAGCCAAGACGGGACAGCAGAGTTCTATGGCTACACCTTC | CASSQDGTAEFYGYTF | TRBJ1-2 | TRBD1 | NA | TRBV4-1
TGTGCCAGTAGTCGGACAGGGGATCAGCCCCAGCATTTT | CASSRTGDQPQHF | TRBJ1-5 | TRBD1 | NA | TRBV19
TGTGCCAGCAGTTTTAGCAATTCACCCCTCCACTTT | CASSFSNSPLHF | TRBJ1-6 | NA | NA | TRBV27
TGTGCCAGCATCAAGGGGGGGAGTCATACTGAAGCTTTCTTT | CASIKGGSHTEAFF | TRBJ1-1 | NA | few | TRBV6-5
TGCGCCAGCAGTGAGACACCGGGAAATTCACCCCTCCACTTT | CASSETPGNSPLHF | TRBJ1-6 | NA | NA | TRBV10-1
TGTGCCAGCAGTGAGAAGGCGGGGACTGAAGCTTTCTTT | CASSEKAGTEAFF | TRBJ1-1 | NA | NA | TRBV2